These 8 T cell receptor beta chains were all obtained from the same sample, sequenced in a study of shared T cell receptors in the human thymus. Method: immunoSEQ multiplex PCR; TCRdb's copy keeps in-frame clones and lacks some. Among hundreds of thousands of clones listed, roughly 88% were seen once. This sample also appeared in a second study, on human thymus T cells.

The sequencing sample was made of thymocytes. The receptors derive from a girl in the first two years of life with a congenital heart defect.

This clone has only one observation. This chain uses TRBV5-1 with TRBJ1-2; TRBD1 might be the D (5 bases). Germline CDR1 SGHRS, CDR2 YFSETQ. CDR3 length: 17 amino acids. V was shortened by 0 bases and J by 3 bases, with 18 bases between the two germline ends. The CDR3 loop reads CASSLGPARPGDYGYTF. For the CDR3, the DNA is TGCGCCAGCAGCTTGGGCCCGGCGAGGCCGGGGGACTATGGCTACACCTTC. Full variable domain (outside the CDR3, taken from reference TRBV5-1 and TRBJ1-2): KAGVTQTPRYLIKTRGQQVTLSCSPISGHRSVSWYQQTPGQGLQFLFEYFSETQRNKGNFPGRFSGRQFSNSRSEMNVSTLELGDSALYLCASSLGPARPGDYGYTFGSGTRLTVV.

The chain has TRBV5-1 and TRBJ2-6; D is perhaps TRBD1 (5 bases). The CDR3 extends over 17 amino acids. V lost 4 bases and J 0 bases, leaving 14 bases between the germline ends. Germline V gives CDR1 SGHRS, CDR2 YFSETQ. CDR3 sequence reads: CASSHGHGYSGANVLTF. The CDR3 nucleotides are TGCGCCAGCAGCCACGGACACGGTTACTCTGGGGCCAACGTCCTGACTTTC.

The chain recombines TRBV2 with TRBJ1-2; no definite D call. The CDR3 extends over 13 amino acids. V was trimmed by 7 bases and J by 0 bases, leaving 9 bases between them. In germline, CDR1 is SNHLY, CDR2 FYNNEI. CDR3 protein: CASKSRSNYGYTF. The CDR3 DNA reads as TGTGCCAGCAAATCGAGGTCTAACTATGGCTACACCTTC.

This chain joins TRBV25-1 and TRBJ1-2; D is possibly TRBD1 (6 bases). The CDR3 has 13 amino acids. Per germline, CDR1 MGHDK and CDR2 SYGVNS. The V end lost 4 bases, the J end lost 6 bases, and 12 bases lay between the germline ends. The CDR3 nucleotides are TGTGCCAGCAGTGTCACAGGGCGGAATGGCTACACCTTC. Residues: CASSVTGRNGYTF.

The chain has TRBV5-1 and TRBJ2-3, with 10 bases identical to TRBD2. CDR1 is SGHRS and CDR2 is YFSETQ in the germline V gene. The CDR3 covers 23 residues. V shed 0 bases, J shed 5 bases, and the junction held 27 bases outside the gene matches. In DNA, the CDR3 is TGCGCCAGCAGCTTGGGGGTCGCTAGCGGGGGCGAAAACCCCCCCTATGTGAGAGATACGCAGTATTTT. Protein product: CASSLGVASGGENPPYVRDTQYF.

This clone was seen a handful of times. This sample includes further DNA sequences coding for the same CDR3. The chain combines TRBV27 with TRBJ1-1; D gene unclear. Trimming left V 2 bases short and J 1 base short, with 5 bases between. The germline V gene has CDR1 MNHEY and CDR2 SMNVEV (reference sequence). This CDR3 is built from 13 residues. The CDR3, as DNA: TGTGCCAGCAGTTTACGGGAGAACACTGAAGCTTTCTTT. It yields the protein CASSLRENTEAFF.

The V gene is TRBV6-6, the J gene TRBJ1-5; 11 bases align to TRBD1. V lost 6 bases and J lost 6; bases outside the gene matches: 7. The CDR3 has 15 residues. CDR1 and CDR2 from the germline V gene are MNHNY and SVGAGI (reference sequence). CDR3 nucleotide sequence: TGTGCCAGCAGCCCGGGACAGGGGGTAATTCAGCCCCAGCATTTT. It encodes CASSPGQGVIQPQHF.

This clone was picked up one time. The gene calls are TRBV19 and TRBJ1-1; TRBD1 is a possible D gene (5 bases). V was cut by 4 bases and J by 8 bases, with 11 bases left in between. Per germline, CDR1 LNHDA and CDR2 SQIVND (reference sequence). The length of the CDR3 is 12 residues. CDR3 sequence (DNA): TGTGCCAGTAGTAAAGGGGCCCTAGAAGCTTTCTTT. It specifies CASSKGALEAFF.